This T cell receptor beta chain stems from a study of control samples from healthy donors and cancer patients. Clones were sequenced by immunoSEQ multiplex PCR, and TCRdb holds only the in-frame ones, with some missing. The sample carries 150,000 to 200,000 clones, 85% to 90% recorded once. The sequence derives from a woman between 45 and 65 years old in good health. The sample taken for sequencing was blood.

This CDR3 reads CASSSGETQYF. CDR3 nucleotides: TGTGCCAGCTCAAGTGGCGAGACCCAGTACTTC. The V and J genes are TRBV7-6 and TRBJ2-5; D is unclear. Germline lookup yields CDR1 SGHVS and CDR2 FNYEAQ. The CDR3 has 11 residues. Deletions cut 8 bases from V and 5 bases from J, with 9 bases between.